The 7 T cell receptor beta chains given below trace back to one sample, sequenced in a study of molecular identifiers for immune sequencing clone quantification. From the PCR reads, TCRdb called clonotypes with MiXCR, one entry per CDR3 protein. The sample has around 460,000 distinct CDR3 sequences, around 21% seen once. The specimen sequenced was naive CD8+ T cells from blood, with Jurkat cell RNA spiked in. This sample's subset: FACS-sorted CD8+CD4-CCR7+CD45RA+ naive T cells. The receptor source for this set is a human donor in good health. Some libraries in this study had Jurkat cell RNA spiked in.

This rearrangement joins TRBV6-2 or TRBV6-3 to TRBJ1-5, with D unresolved. CDR3 size: 14 residues. The germline V gene has CDR1 MNHEY and CDR2 SVGEGT. V was cut by 6 bases and J by 0 bases, with 9 bases left in between. CDR3 DNA sequence: TGTGCCAGCAGCTGGTGGGATAGCAATCAGCCCCAGCATTTT. Translating gives CASSWWDSNQPQHF.

The rearrangement links TRBV20-1 to TRBJ2-3; D remains unclear. Trimming shortened V by 0 bases and J by 2 bases, and 9 bases separated the two germline ends. From germline, CDR1 is DFQATT and CDR2 SNEGSKA (reference sequence). The CDR3 contains 14 residues. CDR3 bases: TGCAGTGCTAGAGATCTGGAGACCACAGATACGCAGTATTTT. Its translation is CSARDLETTDTQYF.

The chain has TRBV5-1 and TRBJ2-2; TRBD1 matches at 10 bases. The germline CDR1 and CDR2 sequences are SGHRS and YFSETQ. J gave up 3 bases and V 6 bases, and 14 bases lay outside the gene matches. The CDR3 runs 18 residues. Here the CDR3 DNA reads TGCGCCAGCACGGGGGACAGGGGAACTTCGGGGTACACCGGGGAGCTGTTTTTT. This encodes CASTGDRGTSGYTGELFF.

Comment on this clonotype: At one boundary the junction diverges from the germline segment, which might be a read error. The CDR3 here is CASSHRDTLTGEPFF. DNA of the CDR3: TGTGCCAGCAGCCACCGGGACACCCTCACCGGGGAGCCGTTTTTT. The chain employs TRBV7-2 and TRBJ2-2, with TRBD1 as a possible D gene (6 bases). The germline gives CDR1 SGHTA, CDR2 FQGNSA. There are 15 residues in the CDR3. Full variable domain (missing parts from reference TRBV7-2 and TRBJ2-2): GAGVSQSPSNKVTEKGKDVELRCDPISGHTALYWYRQSLGQGLEFLIYFQGNSAPDKSGLPSDRFSAERTGGSVSTLTIQRTQQEDSAVYLCASSHRDTLTGEPFFGEGSRLTVL.

The rearrangement uses TRBV27 and TRBJ2-7, with 8 bases aligning to TRBD1. CDR1 is MNHEY and CDR2 is SMNVEV in the germline V gene (reference sequence). The CDR3 spans 15 residues. The J segment lost 4 bases and the V segment lost 6 bases, leaving 11 bases of the junction unmatched. CDR3 in DNA: TGTGCCAGCAGCCCCTCAGGGGGCCATCGGTACGAGCAGTACTTC. Protein product: CASSPSGGHRYEQYF.

Many counts were recorded for this clonotype. V is TRBV9 and J is TRBJ2-3; D perhaps matches TRBD2 (6 bases). This CDR3 spans 15 amino acids. Trimming removed 0 bases from V and 4 bases from J, with 12 bases in between. Germline CDR1 SGDLS, CDR2 YYNGEE. The CDR3 DNA reads TGTGCCAGCAGCGTAGAGTGGGGGGTGTCAGATACGCAGTATTTT. Protein product: CASSVEWGVSDTQYF.

This clonotype has just a few counts. The V call is TRBV5-6, the J call TRBJ2-2; perhaps TRBD2 as D (5 bases). There are 15 residues in the CDR3. Germline V gene data show CDR1 as SGHDT and CDR2 as YYEEEE. Trimming removed 1 base from V and 2 bases from J, with 9 bases in between. The chain's CDR3 is CASSLRRGNTGELFF. The CDR3 DNA follows: TGTGCCAGCAGCTTGCGTCGGGGAAACACCGGGGAGCTGTTTTTT.